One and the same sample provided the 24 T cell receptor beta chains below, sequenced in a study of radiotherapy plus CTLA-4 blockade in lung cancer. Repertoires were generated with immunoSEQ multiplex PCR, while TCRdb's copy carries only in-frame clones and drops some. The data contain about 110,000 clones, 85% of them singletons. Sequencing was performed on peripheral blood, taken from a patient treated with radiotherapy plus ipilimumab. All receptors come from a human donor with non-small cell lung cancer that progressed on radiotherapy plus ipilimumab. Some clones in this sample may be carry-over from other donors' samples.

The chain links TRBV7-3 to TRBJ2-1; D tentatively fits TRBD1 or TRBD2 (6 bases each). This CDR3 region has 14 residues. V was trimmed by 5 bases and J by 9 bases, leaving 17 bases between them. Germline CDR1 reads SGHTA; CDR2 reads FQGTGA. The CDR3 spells CASSPWGADGEQFF. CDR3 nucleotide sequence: TGTGCCAGCAGCCCCTGGGGGGCCGACGGTGAGCAGTTCTTC.

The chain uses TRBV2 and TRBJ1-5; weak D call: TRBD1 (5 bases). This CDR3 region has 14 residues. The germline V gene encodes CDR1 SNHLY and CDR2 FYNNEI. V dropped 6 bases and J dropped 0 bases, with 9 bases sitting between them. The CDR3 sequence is CASRQGLSNQPQHF. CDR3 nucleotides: TGTGCCAGCAGGCAGGGACTTAGCAATCAGCCCCAGCATTTT.

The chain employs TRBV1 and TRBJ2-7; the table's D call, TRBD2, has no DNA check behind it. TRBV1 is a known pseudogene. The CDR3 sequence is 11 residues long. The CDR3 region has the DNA TGCACCAGCAGGTCTAGCGTCGAGCAGTACTTC. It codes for CTSRSSVEQYF.

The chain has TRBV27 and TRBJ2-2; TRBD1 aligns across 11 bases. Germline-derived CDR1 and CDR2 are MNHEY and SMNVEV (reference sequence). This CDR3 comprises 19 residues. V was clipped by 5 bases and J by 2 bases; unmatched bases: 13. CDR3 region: CASSRWITGTGGNTGELFF. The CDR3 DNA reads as TGTGCCAGCAGTAGATGGATAACCGGGACAGGGGGAAACACCGGGGAGCTGTTTTTT.

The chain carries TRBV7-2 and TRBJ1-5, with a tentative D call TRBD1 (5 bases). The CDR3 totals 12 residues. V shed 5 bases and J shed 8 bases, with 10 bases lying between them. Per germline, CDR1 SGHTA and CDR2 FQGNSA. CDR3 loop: CASSREGEPQHF. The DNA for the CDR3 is TGTGCCAGCAGCCGAGAAGGGGAGCCCCAGCATTTT.

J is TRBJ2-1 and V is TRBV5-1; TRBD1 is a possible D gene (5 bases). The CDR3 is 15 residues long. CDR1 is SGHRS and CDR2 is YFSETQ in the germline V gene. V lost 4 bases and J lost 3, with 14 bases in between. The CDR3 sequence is CASSPLPDSYNEQFF. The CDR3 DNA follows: TGCGCCAGCAGCCCACTACCTGACAGCTACAATGAGCAGTTCTTC.

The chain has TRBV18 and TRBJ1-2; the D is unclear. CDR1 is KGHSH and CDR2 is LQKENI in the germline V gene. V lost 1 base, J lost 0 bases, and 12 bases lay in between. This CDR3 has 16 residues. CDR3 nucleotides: TGTGCCAGCTCACCACGTTCGTTTGGCACTAACTATGGCTACACCTTC. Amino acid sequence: CASSPRSFGTNYGYTF. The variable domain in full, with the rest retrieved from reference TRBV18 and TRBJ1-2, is NAGVMQNPRHLVRRRGQEARLRCSPMKGHSHVYWYRQLPEEGLKFMVYLQKENIIDESGMPKERFSAEFPKEGPSILRIQQVVRGDSAAYFCASSPRSFGTNYGYTFGSGTRLTVV.

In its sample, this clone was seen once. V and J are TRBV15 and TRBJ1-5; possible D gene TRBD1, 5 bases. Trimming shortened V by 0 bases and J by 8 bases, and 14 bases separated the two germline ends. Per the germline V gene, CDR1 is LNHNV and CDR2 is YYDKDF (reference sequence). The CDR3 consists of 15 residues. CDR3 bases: TGTGCCACCAGCAGAGATGCAGGCGGGGGGGAGCCCCAGCATTTT. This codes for CATSRDAGGGEPQHF.

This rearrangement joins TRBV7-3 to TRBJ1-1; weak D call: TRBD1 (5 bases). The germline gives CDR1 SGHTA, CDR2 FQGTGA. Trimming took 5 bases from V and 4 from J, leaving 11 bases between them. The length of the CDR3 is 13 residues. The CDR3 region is CASSPGGGTEAFF. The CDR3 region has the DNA TGTGCCAGCAGCCCAGGCGGGGGCACTGAAGCTTTCTTT.

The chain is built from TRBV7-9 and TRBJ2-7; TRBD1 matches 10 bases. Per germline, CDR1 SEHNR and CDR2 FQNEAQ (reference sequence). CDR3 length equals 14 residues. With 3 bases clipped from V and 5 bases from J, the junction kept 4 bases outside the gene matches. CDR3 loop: CASSLRTGGDEQYF. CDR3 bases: TGTGCCAGCAGCTTGAGGACAGGGGGGGACGAGCAGTACTTC.

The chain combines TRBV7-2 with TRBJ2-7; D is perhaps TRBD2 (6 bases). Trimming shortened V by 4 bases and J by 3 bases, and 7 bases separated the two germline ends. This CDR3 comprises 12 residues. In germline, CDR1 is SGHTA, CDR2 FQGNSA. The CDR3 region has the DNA TGTGCCAGCAGCTCGGGAGACTACGAGCAGTACTTC. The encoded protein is CASSSGDYEQYF. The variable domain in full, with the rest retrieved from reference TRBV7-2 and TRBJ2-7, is GAGVSQSPSNKVTEKGKDVELRCDPISGHTALYWYRQSLGQGLEFLIYFQGNSAPDKSGLPSDRFSAERTGGSVSTLTIQRTQQEDSAVYLCASSSGDYEQYFGPGTRLTVT.

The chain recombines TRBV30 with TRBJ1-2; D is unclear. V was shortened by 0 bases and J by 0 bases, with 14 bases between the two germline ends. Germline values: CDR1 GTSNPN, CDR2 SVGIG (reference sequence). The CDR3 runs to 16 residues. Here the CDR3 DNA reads TGTGCCTGGAGTGTAAGGGTCGGCGAAGCTAACTATGGCTACACCTTC. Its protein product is CAWSVRVGEANYGYTF.

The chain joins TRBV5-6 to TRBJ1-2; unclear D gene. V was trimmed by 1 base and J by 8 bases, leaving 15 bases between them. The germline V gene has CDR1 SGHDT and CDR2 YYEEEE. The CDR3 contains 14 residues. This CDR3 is CASSLWPAAKGYTF. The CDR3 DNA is TGTGCCAGCAGCTTGTGGCCGGCCGCTAAGGGCTACACCTTC.

CDR3 sequence: CASSLDRDRGGNTEAFF. CDR3 coding DNA: TGTGCCAGCAGCTTAGATCGGGACAGGGGGGGGAACACTGAAGCTTTCTTT. V and J are TRBV11-2 and TRBJ1-1; TRBD1 aligns across 11 bases. The CDR3 length is 17 residues. The V gene end was trimmed by 0 bases and the J gene end by 1 base; junction bases not matched to a gene: 4. Germline values: CDR1 SGHAT, CDR2 FQNNGV.

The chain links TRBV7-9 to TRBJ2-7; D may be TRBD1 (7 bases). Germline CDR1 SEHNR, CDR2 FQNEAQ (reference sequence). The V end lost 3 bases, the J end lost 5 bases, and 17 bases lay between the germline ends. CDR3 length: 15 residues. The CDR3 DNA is TGTGCCAGCAGCTTCCCAGGGGGGACTTCTCACGAGCAGTACTTC. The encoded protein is CASSFPGGTSHEQYF.

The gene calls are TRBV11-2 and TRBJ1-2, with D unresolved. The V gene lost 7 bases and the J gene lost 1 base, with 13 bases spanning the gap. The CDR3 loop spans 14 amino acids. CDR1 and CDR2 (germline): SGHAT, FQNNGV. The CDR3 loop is CASTPPSRNYGYTF. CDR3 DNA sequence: TGTGCCAGCACCCCCCCGTCGCGTAACTATGGCTACACCTTC. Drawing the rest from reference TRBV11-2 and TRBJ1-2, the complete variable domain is EAGVAQSPRYKIIEKRQSVAFWCNPISGHATLYWYQQILGQGPKLLIQFQNNGVVDDSQLPKDRFSAERLKGVDSTLKIQPAKLEDSAVYLCASTPPSRNYGYTFGSGTRLTVV.

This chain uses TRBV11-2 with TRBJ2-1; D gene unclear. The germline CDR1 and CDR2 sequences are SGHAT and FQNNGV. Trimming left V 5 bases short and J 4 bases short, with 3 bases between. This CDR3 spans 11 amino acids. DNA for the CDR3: TGTGCCAGCAGCGAATACAATGAGCAGTTCTTC. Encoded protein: CASSEYNEQFF.

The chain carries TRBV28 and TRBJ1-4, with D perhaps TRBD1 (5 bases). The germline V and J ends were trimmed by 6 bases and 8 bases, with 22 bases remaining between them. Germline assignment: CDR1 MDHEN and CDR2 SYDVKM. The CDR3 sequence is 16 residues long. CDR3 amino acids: CASSPVGAAYIEKLFF. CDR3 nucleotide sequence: TGTGCCAGCAGCCCCGTAGGGGCGGCGTATATAGAAAAACTGTTTTTT.

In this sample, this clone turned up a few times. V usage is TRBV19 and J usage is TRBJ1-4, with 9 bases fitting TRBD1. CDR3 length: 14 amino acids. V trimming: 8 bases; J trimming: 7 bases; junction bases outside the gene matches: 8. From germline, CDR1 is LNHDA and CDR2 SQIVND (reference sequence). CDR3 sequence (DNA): TGTGCCAGTCGGAGGACAGGGGTCAGTGAAAAACTGTTTTTT. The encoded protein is CASRRTGVSEKLFF.

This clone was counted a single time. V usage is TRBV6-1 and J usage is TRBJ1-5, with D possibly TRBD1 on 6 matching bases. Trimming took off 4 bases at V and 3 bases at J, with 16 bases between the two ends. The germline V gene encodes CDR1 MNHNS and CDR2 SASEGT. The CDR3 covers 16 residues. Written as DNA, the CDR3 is TGTGCCAGCAGTGGGGCCGGGGGGCTTGACAATCAGCCCCAGCATTTT. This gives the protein CASSGAGGLDNQPQHF.

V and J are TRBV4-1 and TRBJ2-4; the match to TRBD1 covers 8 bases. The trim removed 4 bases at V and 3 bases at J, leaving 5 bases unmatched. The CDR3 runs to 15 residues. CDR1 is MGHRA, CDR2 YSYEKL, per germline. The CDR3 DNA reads TGCGCCAGCAGCCGCCCCGGACAGGGCAAAAACATTCAGTACTTC. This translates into CASSRPGQGKNIQYF.

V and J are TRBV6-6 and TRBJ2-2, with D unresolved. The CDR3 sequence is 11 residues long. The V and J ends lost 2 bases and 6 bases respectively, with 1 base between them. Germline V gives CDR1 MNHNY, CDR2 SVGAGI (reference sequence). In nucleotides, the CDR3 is TGTGCCAGCAGTTACCCCGGGGAGCTGTTTTTT. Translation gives CASSYPGELFF.

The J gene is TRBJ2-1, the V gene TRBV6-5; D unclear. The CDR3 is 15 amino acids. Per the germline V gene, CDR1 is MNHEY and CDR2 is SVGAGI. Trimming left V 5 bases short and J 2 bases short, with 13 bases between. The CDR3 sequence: CASSQRVSPYNEQFF. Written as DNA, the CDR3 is TGTGCCAGCAGTCAACGGGTGTCCCCCTACAATGAGCAGTTCTTC.

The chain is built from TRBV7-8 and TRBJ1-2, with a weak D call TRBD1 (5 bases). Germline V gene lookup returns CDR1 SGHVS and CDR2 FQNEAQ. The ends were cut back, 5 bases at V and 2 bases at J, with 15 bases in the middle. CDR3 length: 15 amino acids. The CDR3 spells CASSLTTDANYGYTF. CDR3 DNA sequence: TGTGCCAGCAGCCTGACGACAGATGCAAACTATGGCTACACCTTC.